Shown below are 27 T cell receptor beta chains from a single sample sequenced in a study of shared clonotypes between healthy human individuals. Sequenced by immunoSEQ multiplex PCR; TCRdb stores in-frame clones only, minus some. The table shows approximately 740,000 clones, with 80% to 95% occurring only once. CD45RO-negative CD8 cells positively selected for CCR7 made up the naive population, which excluded terminally differentiated effector memory CD45RA+ cells. The sequencing sample was made of naive CD8+ T cells sorted from blood. These receptors came from a man in his thirties or forties in good health.

As regards this clone: Other DNA sequences in this specimen translate into the identical CDR3. The genes are TRBV4-3 and TRBJ2-1; 10 positions match TRBD1. CDR1 LGHNA and CDR2 YSLEER come from the germline V gene. The CDR3 is made up of 16 amino acids. V was pared by 1 base and J by 3 bases, with 3 bases of the junction left unmatched. The CDR3 is CASSQGGQGIYNEQFF. In nucleotides, the CDR3 is TGCGCCAGCAGCCAAGGGGGACAGGGGATCTACAATGAGCAGTTCTTC.

This clone is a singleton in its sample. This chain uses TRBV10-2 with TRBJ2-7, with 11 bases lining up with TRBD1. J gave up 7 bases and V 3 bases, and 14 bases lay outside the gene matches. In germline, CDR1 is WSHSY, CDR2 SAAADI. The CDR3 has 17 residues. CDR3 loop: CASSDMVGQGGFWEQYF. Written as DNA, the CDR3 is TGCGCCAGCAGTGATATGGTGGGACAGGGGGGTTTTTGGGAGCAGTACTTC.

The gene calls are TRBV19 and TRBJ2-7; D not certain. This CDR3 has 13 residues. Trimming pared 1 base from V and 0 bases from J, leaving 4 bases between. Germline V CDR1 and CDR2: LNHDA, SQIVND (reference sequence). Written as DNA, the CDR3 is TGTGCCAGTAGTATAGGCACCTCCTACGAGCAGTACTTC. It encodes CASSIGTSYEQYF.

This chain links TRBV11-2 with TRBJ2-7; 7 bases match TRBD1. V dropped 1 base and J dropped 9; count of bases not matched to a gene: 9. Germline V gene data show CDR1 as SGHAT and CDR2 as FQNNGV. CDR3 length: 14 residues. The DNA of the CDR3 is TGTGCCAGCAGCTTAGTCCGACAGGGACACGGGCAGTACTTC. Translating it yields CASSLVRQGHGQYF. Variable domain in full (rest from reference TRBV11-2 and TRBJ2-7): EAGVAQSPRYKIIEKRQSVAFWCNPISGHATLYWYQQILGQGPKLLIQFQNNGVVDDSQLPKDRFSAERLKGVDSTLKIQPAKLEDSAVYLCASSLVRQGHGQYFGPGTRLTVT.

As DNA, the CDR3 is TGTGCCAGCTCACCTAAGGGAAGTGGGCATAGCAATCAGCCCCAGCATTTT. This sequence encodes CASSPKGSGHSNQPQHF. The rearrangement joins TRBV18 to TRBJ1-5; the D is unclear. The CDR3 spans 17 residues. Trimming removed 3 bases from V and 0 bases from J, with 15 bases in between. Germline CDR1 is KGHSH and CDR2 is LQKENI.

This clone was seen a few times. This same CDR3 is encoded by further DNA sequences in the sample. V usage is TRBV27 and J usage is TRBJ1-5; D is unclear. Trimming stripped 4 bases from V and 1 base from J, with 5 bases between. The CDR3 extends over 13 amino acids. Germline CDR1 MNHEY, CDR2 SMNVEV (reference sequence). The CDR3 DNA reads as TGTGCCAGCAGTTCGGGGAGCAATCAGCCCCAGCATTTT. It yields the protein CASSSGSNQPQHF.

This rearrangement joins TRBV11-2 to TRBJ2-1; 8 bases map to TRBD2. Trimming removed 5 bases from V and 2 bases from J; junction bases left unmatched: 8. The CDR3 sequence is 16 residues long. Germline assignment: CDR1 SGHAT and CDR2 FQNNGV. The CDR3 sequence: CASSHPPLAAYNEQFF. CDR3 bases: TGTGCCAGCAGCCATCCCCCACTAGCGGCCTACAATGAGCAGTTCTTC.

The chain uses TRBV7-2 and TRBJ1-1; a weak D match, TRBD1 (5 bases). V was trimmed by 9 bases and J by 3 bases, leaving 14 bases between them. The germline V gene encodes CDR1 SGHTA and CDR2 FQGNSA. This CDR3 region has 13 residues. The CDR3 protein is CASGGFWDTEAFF. CDR3 nucleotide sequence: TGTGCCAGTGGGGGGTTCTGGGACACTGAAGCTTTCTTT.

The chain couples TRBV6-5 to TRBJ1-2; 9 positions match TRBD1. There are 15 residues in the CDR3. Germline CDR1 MNHEY, CDR2 SVGAGI. V dropped 6 bases and J dropped 4; count of bases not matched to a gene: 9. CDR3 bases: TGTGCCAGCAGCCTGAGACAGGGGGTGAGCTATGGCTACACCTTC. Protein product: CASSLRQGVSYGYTF.

This chain connects TRBV4-1 to TRBJ2-3; D remains ambiguous. The CDR3 covers 16 residues. Trimming pared 3 bases from V and 3 bases from J, leaving 16 bases between. Germline CDR1 MGHRA, CDR2 YSYEKL. CDR3 region: CASSHVGRSPTDTQYF. The CDR3 coding sequence is TGCGCCAGCAGCCATGTCGGGCGGAGTCCTACAGATACGCAGTATTTT.

This clone came up once. V gene TRBV27 combines with J gene TRBJ2-1; 7 bases line up with TRBD1. Germline CDR1 is MNHEY and CDR2 is SMNVEV (reference sequence). The ends lost 6 bases at V and 3 bases at J; junction bases unmatched: 2. This CDR3 is built from 13 residues. CDR3 sequence: CASSRTGYNEQFF. Here the CDR3 DNA reads TGTGCCAGCAGCAGGACAGGCTACAATGAGCAGTTCTTC.

The chain joins TRBV6-6 to TRBJ2-5; D not resolved. CDR1 and CDR2 from the germline V gene are MNHNY and SVGAGI (reference sequence). CDR3 length equals 15 residues. Between the trimmed V and J ends, which lost 1 base and 4 bases, there was a span of 13 bases. As DNA, the CDR3 is TGTGCCAGCAGTTACTTCGCCCGGGTCGGAGAGACCCAGTACTTC. It translates to CASSYFARVGETQYF.

The chain employs TRBV11-3 and TRBJ2-1; 7 bases agree with TRBD1. Germline CDR1 reads SGHNT; CDR2 reads YENEEA. J gave up 0 bases and V 5 bases, and 4 bases lay outside the gene matches. The CDR3 spans 15 residues. CDR3 sequence (DNA): TGTGCCAGCAGCAACCGGGACAGCTCCTACAATGAGCAGTTCTTC. Translation: CASSNRDSSYNEQFF.

CDR3 sequence (DNA): TGTGCCAGCAGCCAGGGACAGCGAGAGAATGAGCAGTTCTTC. This gives the protein CASSQGQRENEQFF. The V gene is TRBV5-6, the J gene TRBJ2-1, with 7 bases matching TRBD1. This CDR3 has 14 amino acids. Germline trimming cut 4 bases from V and 7 bases from J; bases unmatched to any gene: 8. Germline V gives CDR1 SGHDT, CDR2 YYEEEE. Together with reference TRBV5-6 and TRBJ2-1, the CDR3 gives the full variable domain: DAGVTQSPTHLIKTRGQQVTLRCSPKSGHDTVSWYQQALGQGPQFIFQYYEEEERQRGNFPDRFSGHQFPNYSSELNVNALLLGDSALYLCASSQGQRENEQFFGPGTRLTVL.

Written as DNA, the CDR3 is TGTGCCAGCAGTTGGGGGACAGGGGTAAAGAACACCTACGAGCAGTACTTC. Residues: CASSWGTGVKNTYEQYF. The J gene is TRBJ2-7, the V gene TRBV28, with 10 positions matching TRBD1. The junction had 11 bases not matched to a gene; V was cut back by 4 bases and J by 2 bases. The CDR3 covers 17 residues. The V gene's germline CDR1 is MDHEN and CDR2 SYDVKM.

The count of this clone is one. This chain connects TRBV7-9 to TRBJ2-5, with 7 positions matching TRBD2. This CDR3 is built from 15 residues. The germline V gene has CDR1 SEHNR and CDR2 FQNEAQ (reference sequence). Trimming at V came to 2 bases and at J to 5 bases, leaving 8 bases not matched to a gene. The CDR3 DNA is TGTGCCAGCAGCTTATCGGCTGGGGGAGGGGAGACCCAGTACTTC. It encodes CASSLSAGGGETQYF.

The rearrangement joins TRBV7-6 to TRBJ2-3, with 15 nucleotides matching TRBD2. J gave up 1 base and V 5 bases, and 7 bases lay outside the gene matches. Germline V gene data show CDR1 as SGHVS and CDR2 as FNYEAQ. This CDR3 has 18 residues. CDR3 sequence (DNA): TGTGCCAGCAGCCTATGGACTAGCGGGAGGGTCCGCACAGATACGCAGTATTTT. As protein: CASSLWTSGRVRTDTQYF.

As regards this clone: The identical CDR3 is also encoded by other nucleotide sequences in the sample. The V and J genes are TRBV9 and TRBJ2-7, with 8 nucleotides matching TRBD1. Germline lookup yields CDR1 SGDLS and CDR2 YYNGEE. The CDR3 covers 14 residues. Germline trimming cut 0 bases from V and 2 bases from J; bases unmatched to any gene: 1. The CDR3 protein is CASSVGTGTYEQYF. As DNA, the CDR3 is TGTGCCAGCAGCGTAGGGACAGGGACCTACGAGCAGTACTTC.

This clone was seen just once. The rearrangement joins TRBV7-9 to TRBJ2-1, with 8 bases lining up with TRBD2. The CDR3 has 16 residues. Germline lookup yields CDR1 SEHNR and CDR2 FQNEAQ (reference sequence). V lost 7 bases and J lost 4; bases outside the gene matches: 12. CDR3 region: CASIDSGLGGYNEQFF. The CDR3 bases are TGTGCCAGCATCGACTCGGGACTAGGTGGATACAATGAGCAGTTCTTC.

The chain couples TRBV6-5 to TRBJ2-5; 10 bases fit TRBD2. This CDR3 region has 15 residues. J was trimmed by 5 bases and V by 6 bases; bases with no gene match: 9. Germline V CDR1 and CDR2: MNHEY, SVGAGI. The CDR3 sequence is CASSFPIAGGETQYF. In DNA form, the CDR3 reads TGTGCCAGCAGCTTCCCCATAGCGGGAGGCGAGACCCAGTACTTC.

V usage is TRBV7-3 and J usage is TRBJ2-1; 7 bases are shared with TRBD1. Losses at the gene ends were 0 bases for V and 4 bases for J; bases not matched to a gene: 3. CDR1 and CDR2 from the germline V gene are SGHTA and FQGTGA. This CDR3 is 15 amino acids long. The CDR3 spells CASSLTARGYNEQFF. DNA for the CDR3: TGTGCCAGCAGCTTAACAGCCAGGGGGTACAATGAGCAGTTCTTC. The whole variable domain, filled in from reference TRBV7-3 and TRBJ2-1, reads GAGVSQTPSNKVTEKGKYVELRCDPISGHTALYWYRQSLGQGPEFLIYFQGTGAADDSGLPNDRFFAVRPEGSVSTLKIQRTERGDSAVYLCASSLTARGYNEQFFGPGTRLTVL.

This chain connects TRBV21-1 to TRBJ2-3; the table gives TRBD2 as D, unverified against the DNA. TRBV21-1 is a known pseudogene. This CDR3 is 19 amino acids long. CDR3: CASSNRRTSGTSSTDTQYF. CDR3 nucleotide sequence: TGTGCCAGCAGCAATCGAAGGACTAGCGGGACCTCTAGCACAGATACGCAGTATTTT.

The chain carries TRBV18 and TRBJ2-7; 12 nucleotides match TRBD1. V lost 4 bases, J lost 2 bases, and 6 bases stayed unmatched. This CDR3 has 16 amino acids. Germline lookup yields CDR1 KGHSH and CDR2 LQKENI. CDR3 coding DNA: TGTGCCAGCTCACGGATTGGGACAGGGGGCCCCTACGAGCAGTACTTC. Translated: CASSRIGTGGPYEQYF.

V is TRBV5-5 and J is TRBJ2-1; weak D call: TRBD2 (6 bases). Germline loops: CDR1 SGHKS, CDR2 YYEKEE (reference sequence). This CDR3 has 16 residues. Trimming removed 4 bases from V and 3 bases from J, with 17 bases in between. For the CDR3, the DNA is TGTGCCAGCAGCCACCCCTTGGCTAGCGACTACAATGAGCAGTTCTTC. Translated, it gives CASSHPLASDYNEQFF.

This clone was observed a single time. The chain couples TRBV15 to TRBJ1-1, with D possibly being TRBD1 (6 bases). CDR1 and CDR2 from the germline V gene are LNHNV and YYDKDF (reference sequence). V was shortened by 1 base and J by 1 base, with 13 bases between the two germline ends. This CDR3 is 16 amino acids long. The CDR3 here is CATSRVGWTENTEAFF. CDR3 DNA sequence: TGTGCCACCAGCAGAGTAGGTTGGACAGAGAACACTGAAGCTTTCTTT.

The chain recombines TRBV2 with TRBJ1-2; TRBD1 matches 10 bases. The V segment lost 6 bases and the J segment 1 base; nucleotides outside the gene matches: 5. The length of the CDR3 is 15 residues. The germline CDR1 and CDR2 sequences are SNHLY and FYNNEI. The CDR3 sequence is CASSDRGRDNYGYTF. CDR3 nucleotides: TGTGCCAGCAGCGACAGGGGGCGAGATAACTATGGCTACACCTTC. Full variable domain (remainder filled in from reference TRBV2 and TRBJ1-2): EPEVTQTPSHQVTQMGQEVILRCVPISNHLYFYWYRQILGQKVEFLVSFYNNEISEKSEIFDDQFSVERPDGSNFTLKIRSTKLEDSAMYFCASSDRGRDNYGYTFGSGTRLTVV.

In its sample, this clone was seen a few times. The chain carries TRBV7-8 and TRBJ1-5; D gene unclear. Trimming left V 5 bases short and J 0 bases short, with 5 bases between. The CDR3 is 13 residues long. CDR1 and CDR2 from the germline V gene are SGHVS and FQNEAQ. CDR3 sequence reads: CASSQHSNQPQHF. In DNA form, the CDR3 reads TGTGCCAGCAGCCAGCATAGCAATCAGCCCCAGCATTTT.